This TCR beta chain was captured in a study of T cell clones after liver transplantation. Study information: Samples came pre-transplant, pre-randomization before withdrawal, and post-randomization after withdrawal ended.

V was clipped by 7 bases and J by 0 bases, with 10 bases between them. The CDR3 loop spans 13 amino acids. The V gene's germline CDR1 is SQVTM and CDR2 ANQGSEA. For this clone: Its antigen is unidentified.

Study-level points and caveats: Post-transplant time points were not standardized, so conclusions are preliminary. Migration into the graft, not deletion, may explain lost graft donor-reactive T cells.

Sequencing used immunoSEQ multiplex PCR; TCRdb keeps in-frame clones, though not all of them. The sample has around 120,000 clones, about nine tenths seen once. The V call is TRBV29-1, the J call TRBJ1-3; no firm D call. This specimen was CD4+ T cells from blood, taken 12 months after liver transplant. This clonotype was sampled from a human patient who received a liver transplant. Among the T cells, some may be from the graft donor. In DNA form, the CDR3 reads TGCAGCGGCCTAGAAAGCTCTGGAAACACCATATATTTT. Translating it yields CSGLESSGNTIYF.